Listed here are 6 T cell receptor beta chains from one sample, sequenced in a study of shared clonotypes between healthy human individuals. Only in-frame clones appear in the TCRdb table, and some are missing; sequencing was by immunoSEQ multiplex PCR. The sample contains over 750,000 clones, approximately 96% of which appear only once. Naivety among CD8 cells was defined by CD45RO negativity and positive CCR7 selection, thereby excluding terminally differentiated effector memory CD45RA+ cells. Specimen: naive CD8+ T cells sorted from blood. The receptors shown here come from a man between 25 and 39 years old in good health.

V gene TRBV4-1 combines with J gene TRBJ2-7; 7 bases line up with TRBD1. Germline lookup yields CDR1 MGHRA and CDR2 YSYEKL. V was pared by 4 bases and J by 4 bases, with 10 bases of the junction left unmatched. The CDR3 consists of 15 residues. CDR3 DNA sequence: TGCGCCAGCAGCCCCCTAAGGACAGGCGATTACGAGCAGTACTTC. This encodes CASSPLRTGDYEQYF.

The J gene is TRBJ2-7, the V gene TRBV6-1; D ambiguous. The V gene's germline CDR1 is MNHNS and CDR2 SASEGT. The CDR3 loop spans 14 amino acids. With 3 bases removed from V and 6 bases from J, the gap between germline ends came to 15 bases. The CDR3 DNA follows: TGTGCCAGCAGTGATAGGCAGCGTCTCGCCGAGCAGTACTTC. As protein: CASSDRQRLAEQYF.

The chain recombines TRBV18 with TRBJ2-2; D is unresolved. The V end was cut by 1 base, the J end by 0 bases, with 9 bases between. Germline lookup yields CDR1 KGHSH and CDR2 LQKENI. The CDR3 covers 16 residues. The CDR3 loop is CASSPRRRPNTGELFF. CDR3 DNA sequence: TGTGCCAGCTCACCACGACGGCGGCCGAACACCGGGGAGCTGTTTTTT. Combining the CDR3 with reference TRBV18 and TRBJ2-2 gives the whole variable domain NAGVMQNPRHLVRRRGQEARLRCSPMKGHSHVYWYRQLPEEGLKFMVYLQKENIIDESGMPKERFSAEFPKEGPSILRIQQVVRGDSAAYFCASSPRRRPNTGELFFGEGSRLTVL.

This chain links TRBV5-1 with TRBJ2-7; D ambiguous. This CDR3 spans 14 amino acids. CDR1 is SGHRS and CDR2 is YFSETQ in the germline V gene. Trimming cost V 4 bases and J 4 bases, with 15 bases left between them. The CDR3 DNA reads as TGCGCCAGCAGCCTGTTTGAAGAGGCTTACGAGCAGTACTTC. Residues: CASSLFEEAYEQYF.

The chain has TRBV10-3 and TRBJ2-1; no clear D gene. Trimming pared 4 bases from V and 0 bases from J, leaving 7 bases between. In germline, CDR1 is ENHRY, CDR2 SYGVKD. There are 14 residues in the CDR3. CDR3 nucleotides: TGTGCCATCAGTGGCCTAAACTCCTACAATGAGCAGTTCTTC. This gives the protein CAISGLNSYNEQFF.

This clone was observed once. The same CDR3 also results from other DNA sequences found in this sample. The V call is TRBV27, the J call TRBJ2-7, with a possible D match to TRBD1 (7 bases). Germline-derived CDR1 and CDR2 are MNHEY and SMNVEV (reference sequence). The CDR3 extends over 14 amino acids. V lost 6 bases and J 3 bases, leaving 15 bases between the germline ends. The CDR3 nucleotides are TGTGCCAGCAGCCCCGGTCAGGGGGGCTACGAGCAGTACTTC. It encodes CASSPGQGGYEQYF.